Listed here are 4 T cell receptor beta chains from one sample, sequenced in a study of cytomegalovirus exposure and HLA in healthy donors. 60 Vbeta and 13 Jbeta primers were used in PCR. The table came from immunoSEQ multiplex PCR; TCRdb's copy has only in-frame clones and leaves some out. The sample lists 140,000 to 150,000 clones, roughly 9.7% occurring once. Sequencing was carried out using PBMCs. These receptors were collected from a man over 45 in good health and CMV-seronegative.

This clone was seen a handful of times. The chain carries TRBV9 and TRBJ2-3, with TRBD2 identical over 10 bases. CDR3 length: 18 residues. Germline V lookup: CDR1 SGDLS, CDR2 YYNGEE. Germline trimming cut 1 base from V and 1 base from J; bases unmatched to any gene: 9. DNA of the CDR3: TGTGCCAGCAGCGTAACAGCGGGAGGGCCCGGGGGCACAGATACGCAGTATTTT. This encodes CASSVTAGGPGGTDTQYF.

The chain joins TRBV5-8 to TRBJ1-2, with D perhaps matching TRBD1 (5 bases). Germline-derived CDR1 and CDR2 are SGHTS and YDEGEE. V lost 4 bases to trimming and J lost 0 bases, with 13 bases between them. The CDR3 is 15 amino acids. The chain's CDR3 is CASSPTGITNYGYTF. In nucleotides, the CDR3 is TGTGCCAGCAGCCCTACAGGAATTACTAACTATGGCTACACCTTC.

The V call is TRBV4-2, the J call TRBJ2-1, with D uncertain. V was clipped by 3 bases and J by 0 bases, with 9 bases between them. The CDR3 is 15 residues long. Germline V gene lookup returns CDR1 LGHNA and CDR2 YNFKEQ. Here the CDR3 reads CASSHLTSSYNEQFF. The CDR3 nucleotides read TGTGCCAGCAGCCACCTTACGAGCTCCTACAATGAGCAGTTCTTC.

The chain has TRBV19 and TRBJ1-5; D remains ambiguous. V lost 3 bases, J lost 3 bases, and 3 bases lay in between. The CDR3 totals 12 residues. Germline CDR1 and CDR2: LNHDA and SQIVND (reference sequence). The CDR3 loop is CASSILNQPQHF. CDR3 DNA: TGTGCCAGTAGTATCCTCAATCAGCCCCAGCATTTT. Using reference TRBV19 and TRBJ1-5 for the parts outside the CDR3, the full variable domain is DGGITQSPKYLFRKEGQNVTLSCEQNLNHDAMYWYRQDPGQGLRLIYYSQIVNDFQKGDIAEGYSVSREKKESFPLTVTSAQKNPTAFYLCASSILNQPQHFGDGTRLSIL.